The 23 T cell receptor beta chains below were found in one sample sequenced in a study of human T cells and chemical hapten exposure. Via MiXCR, TCRdb re-called the RACE reads, giving one row per CDR3 protein. The table has some 81,000 distinct CDR3 sequences, 7.5% to 9% seen once. Time point described: patch test 1, 2 weeks after DPC sensitization. This sample's treatment: therapeutic diphenylcyclopropenone sensitization with weekly scalp DPC. The sequencing used whole blood, collected in connection with sensitization to the hapten diphenylcyclopropenone (DPC). The receptors originated from a woman aged 30 to 39 with alopecia areata. Some clones in this sample may be carry-over from other donors' samples.

CDR3 in DNA: TGTGCCAGCAGTGGGAGGGGTAATTCACCCCTCCACTTT. Its translation: CASSGRGNSPLHF. This rearrangement joins TRBV6-5 to TRBJ1-6; perhaps TRBD1 as D (5 bases). The V end lost 5 bases, the J end lost 6 bases, and 8 bases lay between the germline ends. CDR1 is MNHEY and CDR2 is SVGAGI in the germline V gene. The CDR3 loop spans 13 amino acids.

The chain employs TRBV7-9 and TRBJ1-1; D perhaps matches TRBD1 (6 bases). The V gene's germline CDR1 is SEHNR and CDR2 FQNEAQ (reference sequence). V lost 7 bases and J 6 bases, leaving 27 bases between the germline ends. This CDR3 contains 17 residues. CDR3 loop: CASTQRWPNPNRAEAFF. The CDR3 nucleotides read TGTGCCAGCACGCAAAGATGGCCAAACCCCAACAGGGCTGAAGCTTTCTTT.

The chain uses TRBV20-1 and TRBJ1-4; a possible D gene is TRBD1 (5 bases). CDR3 length: 13 residues. Trimming pared 6 bases from V and 6 bases from J, leaving 14 bases between. Germline-derived CDR1 and CDR2 are DFQATT and SNEGSKA (reference sequence). CDR3 loop: CSAVGVKDEKLFF. The CDR3 coding sequence is TGCAGTGCCGTGGGGGTTAAGGATGAAAAACTGTTTTTT.

This clonotype was recorded a few times. The CDR3 DNA reads TGTGCCAGCAGTTACTCGGGTCGGGGGGATCAGCCCCAGCATTTT. Its translation: CASSYSGRGDQPQHF. The chain employs TRBV6-6 and TRBJ1-5; tentatively, D is TRBD1 (5 bases). Germline CDR1 is MNHNY and CDR2 is SVGAGI (reference sequence). The CDR3 runs to 15 residues. V was shortened by 0 bases and J by 5 bases, with 11 bases between the two germline ends.

In this sample, this clonotype turned up many times. The rearrangement uses TRBV2 and TRBJ1-4; D is undetermined. CDR1 SNHLY and CDR2 FYNNEI come from the germline V gene. The germline V and J ends were trimmed by 6 bases and 3 bases, with 8 bases remaining between them. The CDR3 has 13 residues. Here the CDR3 reads CASRVAANEKLFF. CDR3 coding DNA: TGTGCCAGCAGGGTAGCAGCTAATGAAAAACTGTTTTTT. The full variable domain, rest sourced from reference TRBV2 and TRBJ1-4, is EPEVTQTPSHQVTQMGQEVILRCVPISNHLYFYWYRQILGQKVEFLVSFYNNEISEKSEIFDDQFSVERPDGSNFTLKIRSTKLEDSAMYFCASRVAANEKLFFGSGTQLSVL.

The chain joins TRBV6-2 or TRBV6-3 to TRBJ1-2; tentatively, D is TRBD1 (5 bases). Germline V gives CDR1 MNHEY, CDR2 SVGEGT. The CDR3 length is 15 residues. V dropped 4 bases and J dropped 2 bases, with 14 bases sitting between them. The CDR3 DNA reads TGTGCCAGCAGTTCGGGGGACCCTCCCAACTATGGCTACACCTTC. It specifies CASSSGDPPNYGYTF.

This clonotype was observed many times. The chain employs TRBV14 and TRBJ2-1, with 10 bases lining up with TRBD1. Germline CDR1 and CDR2: SGHDN and FVKESK. There are 17 residues in the CDR3. Trimming cost V 3 bases and J 4 bases; bases outside gene matches: 9. The CDR3 DNA is TGTGCCAGCAGCCATGGTCCGGGACAGGGGAGGTACAATGAGCAGTTCTTC. Its protein is CASSHGPGQGRYNEQFF.

This clonotype was picked up many times. This chain connects TRBV20-1 to TRBJ2-7, with D perhaps matching TRBD2 (5 bases). Germline V gene lookup returns CDR1 DFQATT and CDR2 SNEGSKA (reference sequence). V dropped 5 bases and J dropped 0 bases, with 11 bases sitting between them. This CDR3 has 13 residues. CDR3 sequence (DNA): TGCAGTGCTTGGGAGATAAGCTCCTACGAGCAGTACTTC. It specifies CSAWEISSYEQYF.

This sequence joins TRBV20-1 and TRBJ2-7; D not certain. The CDR3 extends over 14 amino acids. Germline values: CDR1 DFQATT, CDR2 SNEGSKA (reference sequence). Trimming cost V 5 bases and J 0 bases, with 14 bases left between them. This CDR3 reads CSALTDSSSYEQYF. For the CDR3, the DNA is TGCAGTGCTCTGACGGATTCGAGCTCCTACGAGCAGTACTTC.

CDR3 protein: CSVQKTVENTEAFF. The DNA for the CDR3 is TGCAGTGTACAAAAGACAGTGGAGAACACTGAAGCTTTCTTT. The genes are TRBV29-1 and TRBJ1-1; perhaps TRBD1 as D (5 bases). The CDR3 runs to 14 residues. Germline V gives CDR1 SQVTM, CDR2 ANQGSEA.

This clonotype was observed a few times. The chain joins TRBV6-5 to TRBJ1-1; D not resolved. Germline CDR1 and CDR2: MNHEY and SVGAGI. Trimming cost V 0 bases and J 11 bases, with 16 bases left between them. The length of the CDR3 is 14 residues. The DNA of the CDR3 is TGTGCCAGCAGTTACTCGATTTTATCCACCGGGGCTTTCTTT. This encodes CASSYSILSTGAFF.

This clonotype appeared many times. V and J are TRBV7-8 and TRBJ2-7; D is perhaps TRBD1 (6 bases). The length of the CDR3 is 15 residues. Trimming took 0 bases from V and 1 from J, leaving 10 bases between them. Germline V gives CDR1 SGHVS, CDR2 FQNEAQ. The CDR3 sequence is CASSLAGTSSYEQYF. The CDR3 DNA reads TGTGCCAGCAGCTTAGCCGGGACATCTTCCTACGAGCAGTACTTC.

Note on this clonotype: A much larger clone is a single base away; this may be a read error. This chain joins TRBV7-9 and TRBJ2-7, with a tentative D call TRBD2 (5 bases). The CDR3 has 15 amino acids. The V gene lost 5 bases and the J gene lost 5 bases, with 19 bases spanning the gap. Germline V gene lookup returns CDR1 SEHNR and CDR2 FQNEAQ (reference sequence). The DNA for the CDR3 is TGTGCCAGCAGCCCGTCAGGAGGAATATCCGACGAGCAGTACTTC. Residues: CASSPSGGISDEQYF.

The chain employs TRBV10-3 and TRBJ2-2, with 7 positions matching TRBD1. The CDR3 contains 14 residues. With V trimmed by 6 bases and J by 4 bases, 5 bases remained unmatched. Per germline, CDR1 ENHRY and CDR2 SYGVKD. CDR3 sequence reads: CAIRGQEPTGELFF. The CDR3 nucleotides are TGTGCCATCAGAGGACAGGAGCCCACCGGGGAGCTGTTTTTT.

The chain has TRBV5-1 and TRBJ1-1; D ambiguous. Trimming cost V 6 bases and J 1 base, with 13 bases left between them. The CDR3 has 14 amino acids. CDR1 is SGHRS, CDR2 YFSETQ, per germline. The CDR3 loop reads CASKRWVTNTEAFF. The CDR3 DNA reads TGCGCCAGCAAACGATGGGTGACGAACACTGAAGCTTTCTTT.

This clonotype was seen many times. The chain uses TRBV12-3 or TRBV12-4 and TRBJ2-5; 7 nucleotides line up with TRBD1. J lost 5 bases, V lost 3 bases, and 9 bases had no gene match. This CDR3 spans 15 amino acids. The CDR3: CASSFDSGGRETQYF. The CDR3, as DNA: TGTGCCAGCAGTTTCGATTCAGGGGGAAGGGAGACCCAGTACTTC.

In this sample, this clonotype turned up a few times. The chain couples TRBV29-1 to TRBJ1-2; D remains unclear. Per the germline V gene, CDR1 is SQVTM and CDR2 is ANQGSEA. V was shortened by 3 bases and J by 8 bases, with 10 bases between the two germline ends. The CDR3 is made up of 11 amino acids. CDR3 region: CSVDSWEGYTF. The CDR3 region has the DNA TGCAGCGTTGACAGCTGGGAGGGCTACACCTTC.

This clonotype showed up just a few times. The J gene is TRBJ2-7, the V gene TRBV29-1, with unresolved D. Germline V gene lookup returns CDR1 SQVTM and CDR2 ANQGSEA. V lost 6 bases to trimming and J lost 6 bases, with 12 bases between them. CDR3 length: 11 amino acids. The CDR3 nucleotides are TGCAGCGTGGGCGACCCTCCCGAGCAGTACTTC. Translating it yields CSVGDPPEQYF.

CDR3 residues: CASSLGRNAFF. DNA for the CDR3: TGTGCCAGCAGCCTGGGCCGAAACGCTTTCTTT. The chain employs TRBV3-1 and TRBJ1-1; D uncertain. Germline loops: CDR1 LGHDT, CDR2 YNNKEL (reference sequence). CDR3 length: 11 residues. Trimming cost V 4 bases and J 11 bases, with 11 bases left between them.

The CDR3 loop is CASSEATGGHTEAFF. The CDR3 nucleotides read TGTGCCAGCAGTGAAGCGACAGGGGGCCACACTGAAGCTTTCTTT. The gene calls are TRBV2 and TRBJ1-1, with 10 bases matching TRBD1. CDR1 is SNHLY, CDR2 FYNNEI, per germline. The trim removed 0 bases at V and 3 bases at J, leaving 1 base unmatched. The CDR3 length is 15 residues.

This clonotype came up many times. The genes are TRBV20-1 and TRBJ2-7, with D possibly called TRBD1 or TRBD2 (6 bases each). The CDR3 spans 15 residues. V was pared by 6 bases and J by 3 bases, with 21 bases between. From germline, CDR1 is DFQATT and CDR2 SNEGSKA (reference sequence). CDR3 protein: CSAAPAGKGGYEQYF. The CDR3 bases are TGCAGTGCCGCCCCCGCGGGGAAGGGGGGCTACGAGCAGTACTTC.

This clonotype occurred a few times. V and J are TRBV10-3 and TRBJ2-5; 15 positions agree with TRBD2. After removal of 4 bases from V and 4 bases from J, the junction contained 4 bases not matched to a gene. This CDR3 spans 16 amino acids. CDR1 is ENHRY, CDR2 SYGVKD, per germline. CDR3 loop: CAISGTSGGAGETQYF. Here the CDR3 DNA reads TGTGCCATCAGTGGGACTAGCGGGGGGGCCGGAGAGACCCAGTACTTC.

The sample holds many counts of this clonotype. The chain carries TRBV6-2 or TRBV6-3 and TRBJ2-3; tentatively, D is TRBD1 or TRBD2 (5 bases each). The CDR3 runs 16 residues. V was clipped by 0 bases and J by 5 bases, with 15 bases between them. CDR1 and CDR2 (germline): MNHEY, SVGEGT. CDR3 sequence: CASSYSLGDPQDTQYF. CDR3 nucleotide sequence: TGTGCCAGCAGTTACTCTCTCGGGGACCCACAAGATACGCAGTATTTT.